This T cell receptor beta chain is from a study of cytomegalovirus exposure and HLA in healthy donors. Sequencing used immunoSEQ multiplex PCR; TCRdb keeps in-frame clones, though not all of them. The sample lists about 83,000 clones; 95% to 97% were seen once. Sequencing used PBMCs. The clonotype comes from a woman between 18 and 29 years old in good health and CMV-seronegative.

DNA of the CDR3: TGTGCCAGCAGTAGCCGGGACAGGGGGCCCTACGAGCAGTACTTC. This codes for CASSSRDRGPYEQYF. The V gene is TRBV6-5, the J gene TRBJ2-7; 12 nucleotides line up with TRBD1. Unmatched junction bases numbered 4, after V lost 5 bases and J lost 2 bases. The CDR3 consists of 15 residues. Germline-derived CDR1 and CDR2 are MNHEY and SVGAGI.